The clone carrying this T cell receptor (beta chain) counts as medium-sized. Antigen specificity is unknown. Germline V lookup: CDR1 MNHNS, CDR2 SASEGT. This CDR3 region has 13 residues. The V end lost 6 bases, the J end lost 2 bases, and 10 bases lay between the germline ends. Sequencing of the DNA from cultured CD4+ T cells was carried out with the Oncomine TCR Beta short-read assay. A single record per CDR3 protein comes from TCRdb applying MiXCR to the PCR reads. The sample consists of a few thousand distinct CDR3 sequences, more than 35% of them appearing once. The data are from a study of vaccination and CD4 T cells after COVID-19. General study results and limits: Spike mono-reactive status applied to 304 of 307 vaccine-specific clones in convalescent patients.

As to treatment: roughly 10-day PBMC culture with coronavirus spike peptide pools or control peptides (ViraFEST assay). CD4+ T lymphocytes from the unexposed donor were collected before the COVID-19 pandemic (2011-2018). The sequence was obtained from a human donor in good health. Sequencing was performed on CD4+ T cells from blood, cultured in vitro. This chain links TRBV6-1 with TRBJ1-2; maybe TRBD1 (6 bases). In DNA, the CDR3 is TGTGCCAGCAGCCCGACAGGAAACTATGGCTACACCTTC. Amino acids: CASSPTGNYGYTF.